These 32 T cell receptor beta chains were all obtained from the same sample, sequenced in a study of T-cell reconstitution after alpha-beta-depleted transplantation in children. Unique molecular identifiers featured in how the TCRbeta library was prepared. Via MiXCR, TCRdb re-called the PCR reads, giving one row per CDR3 protein. In the table there are 350,000 to 450,000 distinct CDR3 sequences, about 14% of which are singletons. Sample: PBMCs, taken from the stem cell graft. The receptor set was obtained from a human donor who donated a stem cell graft to a child with Fanconi anemia.

The chain uses TRBV10-3 and TRBJ1-2; 8 bases are shared with TRBD1. Germline-derived CDR1 and CDR2 are ENHRY and SYGVKD. The CDR3 has 16 residues. With 4 bases clipped from V and 2 bases from J, the junction kept 9 bases outside the gene matches. CDR3 amino acids: CAISADPGQGNYGYTF. The CDR3 DNA reads as TGTGCCATCAGTGCAGATCCTGGACAGGGCAACTATGGCTACACCTTC.

The chain recombines TRBV6-1 with TRBJ1-1; D remains unclear. Trimming left V 2 bases short and J 4 bases short, with 11 bases between. In germline, CDR1 is MNHNS, CDR2 SASEGT. The CDR3 has 14 residues. CDR3 in amino acids: CASSEMLGFTEAFF. The CDR3 bases are TGTGCCAGCAGTGAAATGTTAGGGTTCACTGAAGCTTTCTTT.

This clonotype has just a few counts. The chain recombines TRBV7-2 with TRBJ1-2; D unclear. CDR1 SGHTA and CDR2 FQGNSA come from the germline V gene. The CDR3 sequence is 14 residues long. Trimming cost V 4 bases and J 2 bases, with 11 bases left between them. The CDR3 loop reads CASSYGPDNYGYTF. The CDR3 DNA sequence: TGTGCCAGCAGCTACGGTCCAGACAACTATGGCTACACCTTC.

The chain links TRBV2 to TRBJ2-4; 8 bases are shared with TRBD1. Germline V lookup: CDR1 SNHLY, CDR2 FYNNEI. J was trimmed by 3 bases and V by 7 bases; bases with no gene match: 5. This CDR3 comprises 14 residues. The CDR3 region is CASNPGQVKNIQYF. The DNA for the CDR3 is TGTGCCAGCAACCCGGGACAGGTCAAAAACATTCAGTACTTC. The variable domain in full, with the rest retrieved from reference TRBV2 and TRBJ2-4, is EPEVTQTPSHQVTQMGQEVILRCVPISNHLYFYWYRQILGQKVEFLVSFYNNEISEKSEIFDDQFSVERPDGSNFTLKIRSTKLEDSAMYFCASNPGQVKNIQYFGAGTRLSVL.

The rearrangement joins TRBV12-3 or TRBV12-4 to TRBJ1-5, with 7 bases identical to TRBD1. V was pared by 3 bases and J by 1 base, with 3 bases of the junction left unmatched. The CDR3 is 15 residues long. The CDR3: CASSLVQGSNQPQHF. Here the CDR3 DNA reads TGTGCCAGCAGTTTGGTACAGGGGAGCAATCAGCCCCAGCATTTT.

V is TRBV29-1 and J is TRBJ1-4; 7 bases are a match to TRBD1. This CDR3 region has 14 residues. Germline-derived CDR1 and CDR2 are SQVTM and ANQGSEA. V lost 4 bases and J lost 7; bases outside the gene matches: 9. CDR3 in amino acids: CSVAGTANSEKLFF. The CDR3 bases are TGCAGCGTTGCTGGGACAGCTAATAGTGAAAAACTGTTTTTT.

A few counts support this clonotype. The gene calls are TRBV20-1 and TRBJ2-3, with 7 bases aligning to TRBD1. The CDR3 spans 13 residues. The junction had 8 bases not matched to a gene; V was cut back by 6 bases and J by 5 bases. Germline-derived CDR1 and CDR2 are DFQATT and SNEGSKA (reference sequence). CDR3 sequence (DNA): TGCAGTGCGACGGACAGGACCTTAGATACGCAGTATTTT. It translates to CSATDRTLDTQYF.

Many counts were recorded for this clonotype. The genes are TRBV28 and TRBJ2-2; D may be TRBD1 or TRBD2 (5 bases each). The CDR3 loop spans 13 amino acids. Germline CDR1 MDHEN, CDR2 SYDVKM. The ends were cut back, 8 bases at V and 6 bases at J, with 13 bases in the middle. CDR3 region: CASSRDPAGELFF. The CDR3 DNA follows: TGTGCCAGCTCCCGGGACCCCGCCGGGGAGCTGTTTTTT.

This clonotype was observed many times. This chain connects TRBV7-3 to TRBJ2-2, with 11 bases that match TRBD2. This CDR3 has 17 amino acids. Unmatched junction bases numbered 12, after V lost 5 bases and J lost 7 bases. Germline CDR1 reads SGHTA; CDR2 reads FQGTGA. CDR3 bases: TGTGCCAGCAGCAAACTAGCGGGGGCCCCCTCGGGCGGGGAGCTGTTTTTT. Protein: CASSKLAGAPSGGELFF.

This clonotype was seen a handful of times. The CDR3: CSVEDPKGYTF. Written as DNA, the CDR3 is TGCAGCGTTGAAGATCCGAAGGGCTACACCTTC. V usage is TRBV29-1 and J usage is TRBJ1-2; D is ambiguous. The CDR3 runs 11 residues. Germline V CDR1 and CDR2: SQVTM, ANQGSEA. V was cut by 0 bases and J by 8 bases, with 7 bases left in between. The whole variable domain, remainder taken from reference TRBV29-1 and TRBJ1-2, is SAVISQKPSRDICQRGTSLTIQCQVDSQVTMMFWYRQQPGQSLTLIATANQGSEATYESGFVIDKFPISRPNLTFSTLTVSNMSPEDSSIYLCSVEDPKGYTFGSGTRLTVV.

The table lists this clonotype with a few counts. This chain joins TRBV5-1 and TRBJ2-3; no clear D gene. Germline CDR1 reads SGHRS; CDR2 reads YFSETQ. The CDR3 sequence is 16 residues long. V lost 3 bases and J lost 5, with 19 bases in between. CDR3 in amino acids: CASSSQPFNGGDTQYF. CDR3 nucleotide sequence: TGCGCCAGCAGCTCACAACCTTTCAATGGCGGAGATACGCAGTATTTT.

In this sample, this clonotype turned up a few times. The V call is TRBV5-1, the J call TRBJ1-1; 7 bases fit TRBD1. The V gene's germline CDR1 is SGHRS and CDR2 YFSETQ. This CDR3 contains 14 residues. V lost 6 bases, J lost 5 bases, and 10 bases stayed unmatched. This CDR3 is CASTQGGAGTEAFF. The CDR3 nucleotides are TGCGCCAGCACCCAAGGGGGCGCGGGGACTGAAGCTTTCTTT. The entire variable domain, with the rest obtained from reference TRBV5-1 and TRBJ1-1, is as follows: KAGVTQTPRYLIKTRGQQVTLSCSPISGHRSVSWYQQTPGQGLQFLFEYFSETQRNKGNFPGRFSGRQFSNSRSEMNVSTLELGDSALYLCASTQGGAGTEAFFGQGTRLTVV.

The rearrangement links TRBV20-1 to TRBJ2-1; 16 bases are a match to TRBD2. The germline CDR1 and CDR2 sequences are DFQATT and SNEGSKA (reference sequence). The ends lost 6 bases at V and 5 bases at J; junction bases unmatched: 1. The CDR3 is made up of 14 amino acids. CDR3 sequence reads: CSAGLAGGHNEQFF. For the CDR3, the DNA is TGCAGTGCGGGACTAGCGGGGGGGCACAATGAGCAGTTCTTC.

This clonotype was seen only once. This sequence joins TRBV7-2 and TRBJ1-5; D gene uncertain. The CDR3 has 12 residues. Germline values: CDR1 SGHTA, CDR2 FQGNSA. Trimming shortened V by 6 bases and J by 8 bases, and 11 bases separated the two germline ends. The CDR3 DNA reads TGTGCCAGCAGTTTGAATCGGGAGCCCCAGCATTTT. It codes for CASSLNREPQHF.

This clonotype was observed a few times. The chain is built from TRBV12-3 or TRBV12-4 and TRBJ2-6, with D hard to call. The CDR3 has 15 amino acids. Trimming cost V 3 bases and J 0 bases, with 6 bases left between them. The CDR3 loop reads CASSLSISGANVLTF. CDR3 nucleotides: TGTGCCAGCAGTTTGTCGATCTCTGGGGCCAACGTCCTGACTTTC.

This clonotype was counted between two and nine times. The chain joins TRBV20-1 to TRBJ1-1; the match to TRBD1 covers 8 bases. Trimming cost V 4 bases and J 5 bases; bases outside gene matches: 3. Germline V gene lookup returns CDR1 DFQATT and CDR2 SNEGSKA (reference sequence). CDR3 size: 12 residues. CDR3 sequence reads: CSATGQATEAFF. CDR3 nucleotides: TGCAGTGCTACGGGACAGGCGACTGAAGCTTTCTTT.

The rearrangement uses TRBV30 and TRBJ2-7; a weak D match, TRBD2 (5 bases). Germline V gene data show CDR1 as GTSNPN and CDR2 as SVGIG (reference sequence). The CDR3 consists of 13 residues. The V end was cut by 4 bases, the J end by 0 bases, with 10 bases between. This chain's CDR3 is CAWNAGLSYEQYF. The CDR3 DNA follows: TGTGCCTGGAACGCCGGACTCTCCTACGAGCAGTACTTC.

This clonotype was picked up many times. One end of the junction is discordant with germline, which a read error may explain. V gene TRBV6-5 combines with J gene TRBJ2-2; D is unclear. The CDR3 sequence is 12 residues long. Germline CDR1 MNHEY, CDR2 SVGAGI. The CDR3 sequence is CASSYSGGELFF. In DNA, the CDR3 is TGTGCCAGCAGCTACTCTGGAGGGGAGCTGTTTTTT.

CDR3 residues: CASSQDSPGNTIYF. CDR3 in DNA: TGCGCCAGCAGCCAAGATTCTCCTGGAAACACCATATATTTT. J is TRBJ1-3 and V is TRBV4-3; D remains unclear. The germline V gene encodes CDR1 LGHNA and CDR2 YSLEER. The CDR3 extends over 14 amino acids. V gave up 0 bases and J gave up 2 bases, with 5 bases separating them.

This clonotype showed up many times. The chain carries TRBV29-1 and TRBJ1-1; D remains ambiguous. Germline V gene sequence: CDR1 SQVTM, CDR2 ANQGSEA. V was clipped by 5 bases and J by 3 bases, with 13 bases between them. The CDR3 extends over 13 amino acids. The CDR3 coding sequence is TGCAGCGTTTCCGAGGAATGGGACACTGAAGCTTTCTTT. This sequence encodes CSVSEEWDTEAFF.

The genes are TRBV9 and TRBJ2-1; weak D call: TRBD1 (7 bases). Germline CDR1 and CDR2: SGDLS and YYNGEE. The ends were cut back, 4 bases at V and 10 bases at J, with 24 bases in the middle. The CDR3 totals 16 residues. As DNA, the CDR3 is TGTGCCAGCAGCCCAGGGGGGACAGCGGCCACGTTCGAGCAGTTCTTC. Encoded protein: CASSPGGTAATFEQFF. The full variable domain, its missing parts supplied by reference TRBV9 and TRBJ2-1, is DSGVTQTPKHLITATGQRVTLRCSPRSGDLSVYWYQQSLDQGLQFLIQYYNGEERAKGNILERFSAQQFPDLHSELNLSSLELGDSALYFCASSPGGTAATFEQFFGPGTRLTVL.

This chain joins TRBV6-5 and TRBJ2-3; 8 bases fit TRBD1. This CDR3 spans 12 amino acids. Germline CDR1 MNHEY, CDR2 SVGAGI. V shed 2 bases and J 11 bases; nucleotides not matched to a gene: 3. The CDR3 DNA follows: TGTGCCAGCAGTTACACCGGACAGGGGCAGTATTTT. Its translation: CASSYTGQGQYF.

In DNA form, the CDR3 reads TGTGCCAGCAGCCCCCCGAATGGGGAGGAGACCCAGTACTTC. As protein: CASSPPNGEETQYF. V usage is TRBV11-2 and J usage is TRBJ2-5; a possible D gene is TRBD2 (5 bases). Germline assignment: CDR1 SGHAT and CDR2 FQNNGV. V gave up 5 bases and J gave up 5 bases, with 15 bases separating them. The CDR3 consists of 14 residues.

This clonotype was seen more than once but under ten times. The chain couples TRBV20-1 to TRBJ1-4; TRBD1 agrees at 10 bases. With V trimmed by 4 bases and J by 8 bases, 10 bases remained unmatched. Germline loops: CDR1 DFQATT, CDR2 SNEGSKA (reference sequence). This CDR3 is built from 15 residues. The CDR3 nucleotides read TGCAGTGCTAAACCGGGACAGGGGACAGGAGAAAAACTGTTTTTT. It codes for CSAKPGQGTGEKLFF.

This chain connects TRBV14 to TRBJ2-2, with D unresolved. The CDR3 sequence is 15 residues long. Germline CDR1 and CDR2: SGHDN and FVKESK. V lost 1 base and J lost 9, with 15 bases in between. The CDR3 sequence is CASSQVFLGGRELFF. CDR3 coding DNA: TGTGCCAGCAGCCAAGTTTTCCTAGGCGGAAGGGAGCTGTTTTTT.

This clonotype has just a few counts. The V gene is TRBV5-1, the J gene TRBJ1-1; tentative D call: TRBD1 (5 bases). The length of the CDR3 is 15 residues. V was shortened by 1 base and J by 1 base, with 11 bases between the two germline ends. Germline V gives CDR1 SGHRS, CDR2 YFSETQ. CDR3 bases: TGCGCCAGCAGCTTGTGGGGCGGGACGAACACTGAAGCTTTCTTT. Its translation: CASSLWGGTNTEAFF.

This clonotype was detected only a few times. V and J are TRBV20-1 and TRBJ1-1; 9 bases are a match to TRBD1. Germline lookup yields CDR1 DFQATT and CDR2 SNEGSKA (reference sequence). The CDR3 is 14 residues long. The ends lost 6 bases at V and 10 bases at J; junction bases unmatched: 15. CDR3 in amino acids: CSAGRATGGVGAFF. DNA of the CDR3: TGCAGTGCCGGCCGCGCTACAGGGGGCGTAGGAGCTTTCTTT.

This clonotype appeared a few times. The chain combines TRBV7-8 with TRBJ2-3; no firm D call. From germline, CDR1 is SGHVS and CDR2 FQNEAQ. Trimming removed 2 bases from V and 3 bases from J, with 3 bases in between. The CDR3 is 12 amino acids. In nucleotides, the CDR3 is TGTGCCAGCAGCTTAATAACAGATACGCAGTATTTT. Translation gives CASSLITDTQYF. Supplemented by reference TRBV7-8 and TRBJ2-3, the full variable domain reads GAGVSQSPRYKVAKRGQDVALRCDPISGHVSLFWYQQALGQGPEFLTYFQNEAQLDKSGLPSDRFFAERPEGSVSTLKIQRTQQEDSAVYLCASSLITDTQYFGPGTRLTVL.

This clonotype appeared many times. The rearrangement uses TRBV12-3 or TRBV12-4 and TRBJ2-3, with D possibly being TRBD2 (6 bases). Trimming stripped 1 base from V and 11 bases from J, with 13 bases between. This CDR3 comprises 13 residues. CDR3 loop: CASSLGGESWQYF. For the CDR3, the DNA is TGTGCCAGCAGTTTAGGGGGGGAGAGTTGGCAGTATTTT.

The chain recombines TRBV28 with TRBJ1-5, with D perhaps TRBD1 (6 bases). From germline, CDR1 is MDHEN and CDR2 SYDVKM. The V end was cut by 6 bases, the J end by 4 bases, with 10 bases between. This CDR3 region has 13 residues. CDR3 bases: TGTGCCAGCAGGAAGAGGGGGAATCAGCCCCAGCATTTT. This encodes CASRKRGNQPQHF.

This clonotype came up many times. J is TRBJ2-1 and V is TRBV12-3 or TRBV12-4; D unclear. CDR3 length equals 13 residues. Trimming pared 0 bases from V and 4 bases from J, leaving 4 bases between. For the CDR3, the DNA is TGTGCCAGCAGTTTAGCGCGGTACAATGAGCAGTTCTTC. Amino acids: CASSLARYNEQFF.

The CDR3 spells CAWSKAPDQPQHF. CDR3 DNA: TGTGCCTGGAGTAAGGCGCCCGATCAGCCCCAGCATTTT. The rearrangement joins TRBV30 to TRBJ1-5; D not certain. The V gene lost 2 bases and the J gene lost 5 bases, with 10 bases spanning the gap. Germline CDR1 reads GTSNPN; CDR2 reads SVGIG (reference sequence). The CDR3 has 13 amino acids.